This T cell receptor beta chain was sequenced in a study of technical replicates of blood from four donors. TCRdb's copy holds only in-frame clones and misses some; the assay was immunoSEQ multiplex PCR. The table shows 68,000 or so clones, with around 91% occurring only once. This receptor was identified in a human donor in good health. Sequences were obtained from T cells isolated from PBMCs.

CDR3: CASSTSTAGANVLTF. For the CDR3, the DNA is TGTGCCAGTAGTACCTCGACAGCTGGGGCCAACGTCCTGACTTTC. V and J are TRBV19 and TRBJ2-6; D is perhaps TRBD1 (5 bases). V was pared by 4 bases and J by 2 bases, with 9 bases between. In germline, CDR1 is LNHDA, CDR2 SQIVND (reference sequence). CDR3 size: 15 residues.